Sequencing of this TCR beta chain was carried out in a study of T cell changes during pregnancy in multiple sclerosis. TCRdb keeps only in-frame clones here, not all; method: immunoSEQ multiplex PCR. The sample lists more than 40,000 clones, 91% seen once, with about 9.8% in the top ten. Sequencing used CD8+ T cells from peripheral blood mononuclear cells, obtained after pregnancy. This TCR was sampled from a female donor with multiple sclerosis, enrolled in a pregnancy study.

In nucleotides, the CDR3 is TGTGCCAGCTACACAGGCTATGGCTACACCTTC. Translation gives CASYTGYGYTF. The chain links TRBV6-5 to TRBJ1-2; TRBD1 might be the D (5 bases). This CDR3 comprises 11 residues. Germline assignment: CDR1 MNHEY and CDR2 SVGAGI. Trimming cost V 8 bases and J 4 bases, with 8 bases left between them.